This record looks at one TCR beta chain sequence and its context. Its antigen is still unknown. At deep level, the assay was performed. Genomic DNA belonging to each subset was distributed in equal measure over several immunoSEQ plates. Produced via immunoSEQ multiplex PCR; TCRdb's table is partial and in-frame only. The sample records about 670,000 clones, around 72% being singletons. This specimen comes from a study of shared clonotypes between healthy human individuals. General observations from the study: Sorted-subset sequencing was shown by rarefaction to be incomplete despite large depth. Enrolling few donors narrowed the genetic and exposure-history diversity that was represented.

The CDR3 consists of 11 residues. Germline loops: CDR1 DFQATT, CDR2 SNEGSKA (reference sequence). The chain has TRBV20-1 and TRBJ2-5; D possibly corresponds to TRBD2 (5 bases). This receptor was identified in a woman in her 30s in good health. Sample: memory CD4+ T cells sorted from blood. Subset meaning: CD45RA-negative fraction. DNA for the CDR3: TGCAGCGAATACAGCGGAGAGACCCAGTACTTC. Translating it yields CSEYSGETQYF.